These 32 T cell receptor beta chains share one sample of origin, sequenced in a study of blood T cell repertoires in COVID-19. Profiling relied on immunoSEQ multiplex PCR, and the TCRdb table lists in-frame clones only, not all of them. The table shows about 220,000 clones, with around 80% occurring only once. What was sequenced was peripheral blood. These receptors came from a young man with active or convalescent COVID-19.

This chain links TRBV28 with TRBJ1-4; D not resolved. The CDR3 loop spans 14 amino acids. Germline CDR1 is MDHEN and CDR2 is SYDVKM. The V and J ends lost 3 bases and 5 bases respectively, with 10 bases between them. In DNA, the CDR3 is TGTGCCAGCAGTTTCGGTGGGCCAAATGAAAAACTGTTTTTT. Protein product: CASSFGGPNEKLFF.

V and J are TRBV18 and TRBJ1-6, with 9 nucleotides matching TRBD1. The CDR3 runs 16 residues. Germline V gene lookup returns CDR1 KGHSH and CDR2 LQKENI. J was trimmed by 6 bases and V by 3 bases; bases with no gene match: 6. This CDR3 is CASSPPGQGLNSPLHF. CDR3 in DNA: TGTGCCAGCTCACCTCCGGGACAGGGTCTTAATTCACCCCTCCACTTT.

This rearrangement joins TRBV6-6 to TRBJ2-3; possible D gene TRBD1, 5 bases. CDR3 length: 12 residues. The germline V and J ends were trimmed by 10 bases and 0 bases, with 8 bases remaining between them. Germline CDR1 reads MNHNY; CDR2 reads SVGAGI (reference sequence). CDR3 DNA: TGTGCCATAGGGGCTAGCACAGATACGCAGTATTTT. Amino acids: CAIGASTDTQYF.

This chain connects TRBV19 to TRBJ1-3; D not resolved. The CDR3 is 15 amino acids. Germline-derived CDR1 and CDR2 are LNHDA and SQIVND (reference sequence). Trimming removed 1 base at V and 0 bases at J, with 7 bases between. Here the CDR3 DNA reads TGTGCCAGTAGTATAGGCACAGCCTCTGGAAACACCATATATTTT. Protein product: CASSIGTASGNTIYF.

The chain links TRBV30 to TRBJ1-1; 7 bases are shared with TRBD1. The V gene's germline CDR1 is GTSNPN and CDR2 SVGIG (reference sequence). V lost 4 bases to trimming and J lost 4 bases; unmatched junction nucleotides: 15. The CDR3 spans 16 residues. This CDR3 is CAWNSGGSPISTEAFF. The CDR3 nucleotides are TGTGCCTGGAACTCAGGGGGATCCCCGATCTCCACTGAAGCTTTCTTT.

The V gene is TRBV27, the J gene TRBJ2-1, with TRBD2 matching 10 bases. This CDR3 has 14 residues. In germline, CDR1 is MNHEY, CDR2 SMNVEV (reference sequence). Losses at the gene ends were 5 bases for V and 4 bases for J; bases not matched to a gene: 2. Here the CDR3 DNA reads TGTGCCAGCAGTAGCGGGGGGGTATACAATGAGCAGTTCTTC. Translating it yields CASSSGGVYNEQFF.

The chain is built from TRBV2 and TRBJ2-1, with TRBD1 matching 7 bases. CDR1 is SNHLY and CDR2 is FYNNEI in the germline V gene. J gave up 10 bases and V 7 bases, and 4 bases lay outside the gene matches. This CDR3 region has 11 residues. CDR3 in DNA: TGTGCCAGCAATAGGGGGCAAGAGCAGTTCTTC. This encodes CASNRGQEQFF.

V and J are TRBV3-1 (or the pseudogene TRBV3-2) and TRBJ1-5; D may be TRBD1 (5 bases). Germline V lookup: CDR1 LGHDT, CDR2 YNNKEL (reference sequence). The CDR3 totals 17 residues. The V gene lost 0 bases and the J gene lost 1 base, with 13 bases spanning the gap. This chain's CDR3 is CASSQEGRDGSNQPQHF. The CDR3 region has the DNA TGTGCCAGCAGCCAAGAAGGGCGGGACGGAAGCAATCAGCCCCAGCATTTT.

The rearrangement links TRBV3-1 (or the pseudogene TRBV3-2) to TRBJ2-3; 12 bases agree with TRBD2. Germline CDR1 LGHDT, CDR2 YNNKEL (reference sequence). Trimming at V came to 2 bases and at J to 5 bases, leaving 8 bases not matched to a gene. The length of the CDR3 is 17 residues. The CDR3 here is CASSQRLAGVVEDTQYF. The CDR3 DNA sequence: TGTGCCAGCAGCCAACGACTAGCGGGAGTTGTTGAAGATACGCAGTATTTT.

This clone appeared a single time. The rearrangement joins TRBV6-5 to TRBJ1-1, with D tentatively TRBD1 (5 bases). The CDR3 has 15 residues. From germline, CDR1 is MNHEY and CDR2 SVGAGI. Trimming stripped 3 bases from V and 4 bases from J, with 15 bases between. In nucleotides, the CDR3 is TGTGCCAGCAGTTATCAGGGTGCCCGTGGCACTGAAGCTTTCTTT. This sequence encodes CASSYQGARGTEAFF.

The chain employs TRBV24-1 and TRBJ2-3, with 13 bases lining up with TRBD2. There are 16 residues in the CDR3. Germline V gives CDR1 KGHDR, CDR2 SFDVKD. V lost 6 bases to trimming and J lost 6 bases; unmatched junction nucleotides: 8. The CDR3 DNA reads TGTGCCACCAGTACCCGACTAGCGGGAGGTCGGGATACGCAGTATTTT. Translating gives CATSTRLAGGRDTQYF.

This clone was seen a handful of times. This chain uses TRBV23-1 with TRBJ1-5, with TRBD1 identical over 8 bases. TRBV23-1 is classed as an ORF, of uncertain function. The length of the CDR3 is 17 residues. Trimming took 2 bases from V and 3 from J; bases not matched to a gene: 9. The CDR3 region is CASSQPIGTGVNQPQHF. The CDR3, as DNA: TGCGCCAGCAGTCAACCTATTGGGACAGGCGTCAATCAGCCCCAGCATTTT.

This rearrangement joins TRBV29-1 to TRBJ1-3; possibly TRBD1 for D (5 bases). Germline CDR1 and CDR2: SQVTM and ANQGSEA. The CDR3 length is 19 residues. V lost 6 bases and J lost 1, with 28 bases in between. CDR3 region: CSVRYAPRPGGVSGNTIYF. As DNA, the CDR3 is TGCAGCGTCCGATACGCCCCTCGGCCGGGAGGGGTATCTGGAAACACCATATATTTT.

V gene TRBV7-2 combines with J gene TRBJ2-1, with 14 bases aligning to TRBD2. This CDR3 is 18 amino acids long. The V segment lost 7 bases and the J segment 1 base; nucleotides outside the gene matches: 9. The germline V gene encodes CDR1 SGHTA and CDR2 FQGNSA. As DNA, the CDR3 is TGTGCCAGCACCCTCGGGACTAGCGGGGGACAATCCTACAATGAGCAGTTCTTC. Protein sequence: CASTLGTSGGQSYNEQFF.

The gene calls are TRBV2 and TRBJ2-2; 7 nucleotides agree with TRBD2. The ends lost 8 bases at V and 6 bases at J; junction bases unmatched: 9. Germline CDR1 reads SNHLY; CDR2 reads FYNNEI. The CDR3 is made up of 14 amino acids. The CDR3 bases are TGTGCCAGCGGGCTGGCAGGGAGGGCCGGGGAGCTGTTTTTT. It codes for CASGLAGRAGELFF.

The gene calls are TRBV4-1 and TRBJ2-1; 9 bases are shared with TRBD1. The CDR3 extends over 18 amino acids. The V gene's germline CDR1 is MGHRA and CDR2 YSYEKL. V trimming: 4 bases; J trimming: 3 bases; junction bases outside the gene matches: 13. CDR3 DNA: TGCGCCAGCAGCCCACGGACAGGAGGACAGGGGCTCTACAATGAGCAGTTCTTC. It is translated as CASSPRTGGQGLYNEQFF.

In this sample, this clone turned up once. This chain links TRBV4-1 with TRBJ2-2; D is possibly TRBD1 (6 bases). Between the trimmed V and J ends, which lost 3 bases and 4 bases, there was a span of 12 bases. This CDR3 spans 15 amino acids. Germline CDR1 and CDR2: MGHRA and YSYEKL. CDR3 coding DNA: TGCGCCAGCAGCCACGAACGCAGGGGCACCGGGGAGCTGTTTTTT. Protein: CASSHERRGTGELFF.

The genes are TRBV6-4 and TRBJ2-2; D uncertain. Germline lookup yields CDR1 MRHNA and CDR2 SNTAGT. The V end was cut by 3 bases, the J end by 6 bases, with 5 bases between. This CDR3 has 12 amino acids. The CDR3 spells CASSDPAGELFF. In nucleotides, the CDR3 is TGTGCCAGCAGTGATCCGGCCGGGGAGCTGTTTTTT.

This clone was observed once. This chain uses TRBV28 with TRBJ1-6; weak D call: TRBD1 (5 bases). Germline V gene data show CDR1 as MDHEN and CDR2 as SYDVKM. This CDR3 spans 13 amino acids. V lost 7 bases and J 10 bases, leaving 14 bases between the germline ends. CDR3 sequence (DNA): TGTGCCAGCACGGGTCGGGGGAAATCACCCCTCCACTTT. Its translation is CASTGRGKSPLHF.

The V call is TRBV29-1, the J call TRBJ2-5; maybe TRBD2 (5 bases). This CDR3 has 12 amino acids. CDR1 SQVTM and CDR2 ANQGSEA come from the germline V gene. Between the trimmed V and J ends, which lost 0 bases and 7 bases, there was a span of 9 bases. CDR3 DNA sequence: TGCAGCGTTGAAGACCCCAGCGGGACCCAGTACTTC. Encoded protein: CSVEDPSGTQYF.

The chain employs TRBV6-2 or TRBV6-3 and TRBJ2-7, with 7 bases aligning to TRBD1. The CDR3 sequence is 20 residues long. J was trimmed by 2 bases and V by 2 bases; bases with no gene match: 21. Germline V gene data show CDR1 as MNHEY and CDR2 as SVGEGT. CDR3 amino acids: CASSYPTMGLTGTLPYEQYF. The CDR3 coding sequence is TGTGCCAGCAGTTACCCCACGATGGGGTTGACAGGGACCCTCCCCTACGAGCAGTACTTC.

J is TRBJ1-4 and V is TRBV27; a weak D match, TRBD1 (6 bases). Trimming cost V 3 bases and J 8 bases, with 13 bases left between them. From germline, CDR1 is MNHEY and CDR2 SMNVEV (reference sequence). The CDR3 has 14 amino acids. The CDR3 loop is CASSFTGTGEKLFF. CDR3 DNA sequence: TGTGCCAGCAGTTTCACAGGGACGGGGGAAAAACTGTTTTTT.

The chain couples TRBV10-3 to TRBJ2-1, with 10 nucleotides matching TRBD2. This CDR3 contains 20 residues. V dropped 0 bases and J dropped 0; count of bases not matched to a gene: 11. Germline lookup yields CDR1 ENHRY and CDR2 SYGVKD. The DNA of the CDR3 is TGTGCCATCAGTGAGTCGACAGCGGGAGGGATAAGGAGCTCCTACAATGAGCAGTTCTTC. Amino acids: CAISESTAGGIRSSYNEQFF.

Comments on this clone: Other DNA sequences within the sample encode an identical CDR3. The genes are TRBV3-1 (or the pseudogene TRBV3-2) and TRBJ1-1, with D tentatively TRBD1 (5 bases). The CDR3 totals 11 residues. Germline CDR1 and CDR2: LGHDT and YNNKEL (reference sequence). V lost 6 bases and J 5 bases, leaving 7 bases between the germline ends. Here the CDR3 DNA reads TGTGCCAGCAGGGGGGGGACTGAAGCTTTCTTT. This sequence encodes CASRGGTEAFF.

The chain carries TRBV2 and TRBJ1-1; 7 bases match TRBD1. The V segment lost 5 bases and the J segment 8 bases; nucleotides outside the gene matches: 14. The germline CDR1 and CDR2 sequences are SNHLY and FYNNEI. The CDR3 covers 15 residues. The CDR3 spells CASSPQRQGRNEAFF. CDR3 sequence (DNA): TGTGCCAGCAGTCCCCAAAGACAGGGACGGAACGAAGCTTTCTTT.

The chain has TRBV4-1 and TRBJ2-7, with TRBD2 as a possible D gene (6 bases). The germline V and J ends were trimmed by 1 base and 1 base, with 20 bases remaining between them. This CDR3 has 18 residues. CDR1 and CDR2 from the germline V gene are MGHRA and YSYEKL. CDR3 sequence reads: CASSQAPQSRDWSYEQYF. In nucleotides, the CDR3 is TGCGCCAGCAGCCAAGCCCCCCAGAGTAGGGACTGGTCCTACGAGCAGTACTTC.

The chain links TRBV7-9 to TRBJ2-7, with TRBD2 identical over 12 bases. This CDR3 comprises 16 residues. V was pared by 4 bases and J by 0 bases, with 4 bases of the junction left unmatched. Germline V gene data show CDR1 as SEHNR and CDR2 as FQNEAQ (reference sequence). CDR3 nucleotide sequence: TGTGCCAGCAGCTATGGACTAGCGGGGAGCTCCTACGAGCAGTACTTC. Translation: CASSYGLAGSSYEQYF.

The chain carries TRBV23-1 and TRBJ1-2; possibly TRBD1 for D (5 bases). TRBV23-1 is known as an ORF, though its function is uncertain. The CDR3 totals 14 residues. The V end lost 11 bases, the J end lost 1 base, and 17 bases lay between the germline ends. The CDR3 sequence: CAPSLDIINYGYTF. As DNA, the CDR3 is TGCGCCCCATCCCTGGACATTATTAACTATGGCTACACCTTC.

The rearrangement joins TRBV5-3 to TRBJ2-5, with D maybe TRBD2 (5 bases). TRBV5-3 is an ORF for which the function is uncertain. CDR3 length: 15 amino acids. Trimming took 3 bases from V and 0 from J, leaving 12 bases between them. The CDR3 sequence: CARSWDRGNQETQYF. Written as DNA, the CDR3 is TGTGCCAGAAGCTGGGATAGAGGGAACCAAGAGACCCAGTACTTC.

The chain combines TRBV2 with TRBJ2-1; D not certain. Between the trimmed V and J ends, which lost 6 bases and 12 bases, there was a span of 12 bases. This CDR3 contains 11 residues. Germline values: CDR1 SNHLY, CDR2 FYNNEI. The DNA for the CDR3 is TGTGCCAGCAGCCCCGAGGTGGCGCAGTTCTTC. Its protein product is CASSPEVAQFF.

The chain joins TRBV7-6 to TRBJ2-7; D is possibly TRBD2 (6 bases). Between the trimmed V and J ends, which lost 0 bases and 2 bases, there was a span of 17 bases. From germline, CDR1 is SGHVS and CDR2 FNYEAQ. This CDR3 has 17 residues. CDR3 loop: CASSLAGGPENPYEQYF. CDR3 coding DNA: TGTGCCAGCAGCTTAGCGGGGGGTCCTGAGAACCCCTACGAGCAGTACTTC.

The V and J genes are TRBV24-1 and TRBJ2-1; 10 nucleotides agree with TRBD1. The V gene's germline CDR1 is KGHDR and CDR2 SFDVKD. CDR3 length equals 15 residues. V lost 4 bases to trimming and J lost 6 bases; unmatched junction nucleotides: 5. The CDR3 is CATSDPRTGGNEQFF. CDR3 coding DNA: TGTGCCACCAGTGACCCCAGGACAGGGGGCAATGAGCAGTTCTTC.